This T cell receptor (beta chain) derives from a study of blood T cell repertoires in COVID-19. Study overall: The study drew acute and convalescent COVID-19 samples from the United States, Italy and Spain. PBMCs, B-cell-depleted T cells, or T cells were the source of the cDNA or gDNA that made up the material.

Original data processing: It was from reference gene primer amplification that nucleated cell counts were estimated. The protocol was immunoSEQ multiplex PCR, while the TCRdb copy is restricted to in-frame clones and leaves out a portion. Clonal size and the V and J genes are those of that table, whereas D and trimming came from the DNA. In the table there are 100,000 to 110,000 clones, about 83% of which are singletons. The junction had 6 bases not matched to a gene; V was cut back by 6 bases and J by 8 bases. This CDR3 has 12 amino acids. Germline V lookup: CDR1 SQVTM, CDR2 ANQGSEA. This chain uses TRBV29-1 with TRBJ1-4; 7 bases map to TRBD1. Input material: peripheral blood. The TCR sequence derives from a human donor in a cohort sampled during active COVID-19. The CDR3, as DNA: TGCAGCGTGCAGGGGGTAGACGAAAAACTGTTTTTT. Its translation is CSVQGVDEKLFF.